These 10 T cell receptor beta chains were all obtained from the same sample, sequenced in a study of blood T cells in healthy people across ages. PCR was performed a second time for about 6 to 12 cycles using a sample-barcoded 5' primer and a J-beta primer mix. One entry per CDR3 protein results from TCRdb running MiXCR on the 5' RACE reads. The profile shows 750,000 to 950,000 distinct CDR3 sequences, 25% to 30% of them singletons. A further study also used this sample, focusing on T cells of mothers and their children.

Source material: blood. The receptors stem from a boy aged 5-17 years in good health.

The gene calls are TRBV6-2 or TRBV6-3 and TRBJ1-1; perhaps TRBD1 as D (5 bases). The CDR3 totals 14 residues. In germline, CDR1 is MNHEY, CDR2 SVGEGT. Trimming stripped 6 bases from V and 6 bases from J, with 17 bases between. CDR3 residues: CASSGGRGSAEAFF. For the CDR3, the DNA is TGTGCCAGCAGCGGAGGGAGGGGTAGTGCTGAAGCTTTCTTT.

This chain uses TRBV2 with TRBJ2-5; TRBD1 aligns across 7 bases. From germline, CDR1 is SNHLY and CDR2 FYNNEI. Losses at the gene ends were 6 bases for V and 5 bases for J; bases not matched to a gene: 9. The CDR3 extends over 14 amino acids. The CDR3 nucleotides are TGTGCCAGCAGGATCGACAGGGCGTGGGAGACCCAGTACTTC. It codes for CASRIDRAWETQYF.

This clonotype was seen only once. CDR3 nucleotides: TGTGCCAGCGGGTGGCTGAACGAGCAGTACTTC. Translation: CASGWLNEQYF. The genes are TRBV28 and TRBJ2-5; D call uncertain. The DNA matches TRBJ2-7 better at its end, which makes the J call doubtful. Germline V gives CDR1 MDHEN, CDR2 SYDVKM. This CDR3 is built from 11 residues.

The V and J genes are TRBV5-1 and TRBJ1-2; 8 bases line up with TRBD1. Per germline, CDR1 SGHRS and CDR2 YFSETQ. The length of the CDR3 is 15 residues. V trimming: 4 bases; J trimming: 3 bases; junction bases outside the gene matches: 8. The CDR3 reads CASSPPAGGDYGYTF. CDR3 DNA sequence: TGCGCCAGCAGCCCCCCCGCAGGGGGCGACTATGGCTACACCTTC.

This clonotype was found a few times. The chain joins TRBV7-9 to TRBJ2-2, with 10 bases aligning to TRBD2. CDR1 and CDR2 from the germline V gene are SEHNR and FQNEAQ (reference sequence). Trimming cost V 4 bases and J 0 bases; bases outside gene matches: 2. This CDR3 contains 16 residues. The CDR3 DNA reads TGTGCCAGCAGCTCCCTAGCGGGGGCGAACACCGGGGAGCTGTTTTTT. It yields the protein CASSSLAGANTGELFF.

This clonotype was found many times. V and J are TRBV20-1 and TRBJ2-1; D is uncertain. The CDR3 consists of 12 residues. CDR1 and CDR2 (germline): DFQATT, SNEGSKA (reference sequence). V was shortened by 1 base and J by 7 bases, with 8 bases between the two germline ends. The chain's CDR3 is CSARGGRNEQFF. The CDR3 bases are TGCAGTGCTAGAGGTGGTCGAAATGAGCAGTTCTTC.

The chain has TRBV21-1 and TRBJ1-4; TRBD1 is the table's D call and was not checked against the DNA. TRBV21-1 is noted as a pseudogene. CDR3 length: 17 amino acids. CDR3 in DNA: TGTGCCAGCATCACACCGATCGGACAGGGGACTAATGAAAAACTGTTTTTT. It yields the protein CASITPIGQGTNEKLFF.

This chain links TRBV11-2 with TRBJ2-2; 9 bases are shared with TRBD1. Germline CDR1 is SGHAT and CDR2 is FQNNGV. There are 16 residues in the CDR3. Trimming at V came to 1 base and at J to 0 bases, leaving 0 bases not matched to a gene. The CDR3 nucleotides read TGTGCCAGCAGCTTAGGGGACAGGGCGAACACCGGGGAGCTGTTTTTT. Amino acid sequence: CASSLGDRANTGELFF.

V gene TRBV29-1 combines with J gene TRBJ2-1; TRBD2 aligns across 9 bases. In germline, CDR1 is SQVTM, CDR2 ANQGSEA. The V gene end was trimmed by 6 bases and the J gene end by 5 bases; junction bases not matched to a gene: 11. The CDR3 sequence is 15 residues long. CDR3 bases: TGCAGCGTATCACCAGGACTAGCGTCCAACAATGAGCAGTTCTTC. Protein: CSVSPGLASNNEQFF.

In the case of this clonotype: One junction end disagrees with the germline gene, perhaps due to a read error. The genes are TRBV28 and TRBJ2-1; 10 bases fit TRBD1. The CDR3 is 14 residues long. Per germline, CDR1 MDHEN and CDR2 SYDVKM. In DNA form, the CDR3 reads TGTGCCAGCAGTTTATGGACAGGGGGCCGTAGTTCGTACTTC. Translation gives CASSLWTGGRSSYF.